This TCR beta chain was retrieved from a study of blood T cell repertoires in COVID-19 (dated by TCRdb to about 2020). Concerning the study at large: The collaborator samples originated in the United States, Italy and Spain and spanned the acute and convalescent phases of COVID-19. Where HLA class I and class II types were available, the types were taken from metadata supplied by the sample provider, not from assay-based typing. Subjects who had been exposed to COVID-19, were actively infected with it, or had recovered from it provided the deeply sampled blood TCRbeta repertoires that made up the dataset. The prospective study material was composed of cDNA or gDNA derived from T cells, B-cell-depleted T cells, or PBMCs. The repertoires were released in a freely available public database meant as a resource for research on the immune response to SARS-CoV-2. A de-identified subject ID, COVID-19 status, age in years and sex were almost always included in the sample metadata. The samples were drawn from two sources: the first 160 participants of the ongoing ImmuneRACE study, and 950 to 1,500 subjects contributed by 6 global collaborators.

Trimming leaves V shorter by 7 bases and J shorter by 3 bases, with the junction holding 6 bases beyond the gene matches. CDR3 length: 13 amino acids, cysteine to phenylalanine. Only CDR3 DNA is held: 39 bases, read in frame from base 1. This clone was observed a single time. The specificity of this receptor is unknown. Per-base quality was not reported, and no clone a single base away is much larger than it. TCRbeta CDR3 regions were amplified from genomic DNA using the immunoSEQ Assay, a bias-controlled multiplex PCR. For the original study's pipeline: The number of nucleated cells in each sample was estimated by amplification of reference gene primers within the assay. To quantify the absolute abundance of each unique TCRbeta CDR3 rearrangement, sequence reads were collapsed and filtered. Productive Simpson clonality was computed per sample as the square root of Simpson's diversity index over productive rearrangements. TCRdb stores this immuneACCESS table with in-frame sequences only. Part of the clones is absent; in the studies checked, under half of the shortfall reflects unresolved V genes, and no reason is known for the rest. For V, J and clone size, that table is used; D and trimming come from the DNA. For this sample the table gives over 200,000 clones, of which roughly 80% were detected only once. 15% to 20% of the sample comes from the top ten.

The collaborating institutions used their own protocols to collect whole blood in K2EDTA tubes. Collaborator samples were shipped for TCRbeta analysis as frozen whole blood, isolated PBMCs, or DNA extracted from either sample type. What the research found in general, with its limitations: Clinical and demographic metadata were provided uncurated, with the amount varying by source and participant.

Material for sequencing was peripheral blood. The origin of this receptor is a woman at least 80 years old with active or convalescent COVID-19. In this chain, TRBV12-3 or TRBV12-4 is recombined with TRBJ2-7, with TRBD2 matching 7 junction bases. The CDR3 in this case is CASNSLADYEQYF. The nucleotides read TGTGCCAGCAATTCCCTAGCGGACTACGAGCAGTACTTC.